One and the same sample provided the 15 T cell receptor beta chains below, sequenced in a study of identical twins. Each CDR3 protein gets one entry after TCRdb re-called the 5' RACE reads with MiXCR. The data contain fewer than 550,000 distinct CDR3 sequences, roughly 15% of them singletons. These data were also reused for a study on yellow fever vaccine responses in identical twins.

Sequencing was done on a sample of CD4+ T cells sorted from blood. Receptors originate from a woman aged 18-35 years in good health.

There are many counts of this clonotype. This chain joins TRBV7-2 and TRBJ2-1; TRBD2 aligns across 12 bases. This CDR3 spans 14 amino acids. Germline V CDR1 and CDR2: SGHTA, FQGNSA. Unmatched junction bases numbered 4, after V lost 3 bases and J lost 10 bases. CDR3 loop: CASSLGLAGGEQFF. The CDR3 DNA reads TGTGCCAGCAGCTTGGGACTAGCGGGTGGGGAGCAGTTCTTC.

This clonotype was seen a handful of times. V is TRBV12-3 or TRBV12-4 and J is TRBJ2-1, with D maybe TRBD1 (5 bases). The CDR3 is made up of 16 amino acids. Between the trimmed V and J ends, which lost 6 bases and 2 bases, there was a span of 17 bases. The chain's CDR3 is CASSSLGQGPYNEQFF. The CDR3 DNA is TGTGCCAGCAGCAGCCTCGGTCAGGGCCCCTACAATGAGCAGTTCTTC.

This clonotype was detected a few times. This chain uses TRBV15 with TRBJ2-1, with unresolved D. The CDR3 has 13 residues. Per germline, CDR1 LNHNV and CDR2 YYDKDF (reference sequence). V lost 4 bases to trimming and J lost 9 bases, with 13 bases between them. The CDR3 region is CATSIPGMSEQFF. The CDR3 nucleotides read TGTGCCACCAGCATTCCTGGCATGAGTGAGCAGTTCTTC. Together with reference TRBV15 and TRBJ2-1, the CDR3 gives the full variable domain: DAMVIQNPRYQVTQFGKPVTLSCSQTLNHNVMYWYQQKSSQAPKLLFHYYDKDFNNEADTPDNFQSRRPNTSFCFLDIRSPGLGDTAMYLCATSIPGMSEQFFGPGTRLTVL.

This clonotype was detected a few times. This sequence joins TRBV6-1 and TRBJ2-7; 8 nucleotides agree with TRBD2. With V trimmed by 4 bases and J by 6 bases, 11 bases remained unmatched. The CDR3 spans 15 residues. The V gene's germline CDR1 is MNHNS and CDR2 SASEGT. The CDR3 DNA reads TGTGCCAGCAGTGCACTTAGCGGGAAGTCCCTCGAGCAGTACTTC. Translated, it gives CASSALSGKSLEQYF.

CDR3: CSVHPGGRDQETQYF. In DNA, the CDR3 is TGCAGCGTCCACCCCGGGGGCAGGGACCAAGAGACCCAGTACTTC. This chain uses TRBV29-1 with TRBJ2-5; possibly TRBD1 or TRBD2 for D (6 bases each). This CDR3 comprises 15 residues. V was trimmed by 6 bases and J by 0 bases, leaving 17 bases between them. CDR1 is SQVTM, CDR2 ANQGSEA, per germline.

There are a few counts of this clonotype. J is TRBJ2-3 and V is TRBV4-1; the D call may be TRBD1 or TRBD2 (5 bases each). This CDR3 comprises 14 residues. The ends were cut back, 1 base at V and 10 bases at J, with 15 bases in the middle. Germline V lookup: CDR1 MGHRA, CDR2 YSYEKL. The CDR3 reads CASSQGEGPVAQYF. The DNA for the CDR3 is TGCGCCAGCAGCCAAGGAGAGGGGCCCGTGGCGCAGTATTTT.

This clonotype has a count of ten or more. The CDR3 loop is CSVGILQGALNTEAFF. The CDR3 nucleotides are TGCAGCGTTGGTATTTTACAGGGGGCGTTGAACACTGAAGCTTTCTTT. This rearrangement joins TRBV29-1 to TRBJ1-1; 9 nucleotides agree with TRBD1. The CDR3 length is 16 residues. V lost 4 bases, J lost 0 bases, and 9 bases stayed unmatched. Germline V gene lookup returns CDR1 SQVTM and CDR2 ANQGSEA.

CDR3 loop: CASSGLEEGGNEQFF. The CDR3 DNA follows: TGTGCCAGCAGTGGGTTGGAGGAGGGGGGCAATGAGCAGTTCTTC. The chain carries TRBV25-1 and TRBJ2-1; D may correspond to TRBD1 or TRBD2 (6 bases each). V was cut by 4 bases and J by 6 bases, with 16 bases left in between. In germline, CDR1 is MGHDK, CDR2 SYGVNS. The CDR3 spans 15 residues.

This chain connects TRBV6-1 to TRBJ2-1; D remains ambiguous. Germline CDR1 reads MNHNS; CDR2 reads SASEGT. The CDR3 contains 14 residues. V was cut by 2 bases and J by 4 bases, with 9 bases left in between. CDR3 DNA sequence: TGTGCCAGCAGTGAACGAAAACCGTACAATGAGCAGTTCTTC. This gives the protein CASSERKPYNEQFF.

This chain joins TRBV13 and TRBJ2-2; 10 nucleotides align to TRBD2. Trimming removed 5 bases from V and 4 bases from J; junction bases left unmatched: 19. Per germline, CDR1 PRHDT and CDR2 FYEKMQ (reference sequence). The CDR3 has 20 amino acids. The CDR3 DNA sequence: TGTGCCAGCAGCGCCGGGGCGAGGCTAGCGGGGGCGAAATTCACCGGGGAGCTGTTTTTT. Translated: CASSAGARLAGAKFTGELFF.

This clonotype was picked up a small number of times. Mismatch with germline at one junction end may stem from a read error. The CDR3 sequence is CASGQRAYNEQFF. The CDR3 DNA reads as TGTGCCAGCGGCCAGCGGGCCTACAATGAGCAGTTCTTC. The chain couples TRBV4-2 to TRBJ2-1; D possibly corresponds to TRBD2 (6 bases). This CDR3 spans 13 amino acids. Germline V CDR1 and CDR2: LGHNA, YNFKEQ.

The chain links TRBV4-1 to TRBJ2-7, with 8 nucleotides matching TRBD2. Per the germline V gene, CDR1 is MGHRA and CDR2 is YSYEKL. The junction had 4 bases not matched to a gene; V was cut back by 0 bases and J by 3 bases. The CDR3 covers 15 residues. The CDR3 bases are TGCGCCAGCAGCCAAGAAGCCGGGGGGGGCTACGAGCAGTACTTC. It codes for CASSQEAGGGYEQYF.

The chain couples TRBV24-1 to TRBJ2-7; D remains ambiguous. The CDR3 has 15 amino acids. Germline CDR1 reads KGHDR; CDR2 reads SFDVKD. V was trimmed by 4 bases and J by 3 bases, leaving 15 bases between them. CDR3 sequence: CATSDPLQDVYEQYF. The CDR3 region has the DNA TGTGCCACCAGTGACCCCCTGCAGGATGTCTACGAGCAGTACTTC.

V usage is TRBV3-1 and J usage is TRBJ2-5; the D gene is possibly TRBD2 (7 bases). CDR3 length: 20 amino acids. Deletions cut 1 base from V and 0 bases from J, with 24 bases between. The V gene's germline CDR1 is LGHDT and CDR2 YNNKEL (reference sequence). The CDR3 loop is CASSQVAGASRGSHQETQYF. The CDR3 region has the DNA TGTGCCAGCAGCCAAGTTGCGGGGGCGTCGCGGGGATCCCACCAAGAGACCCAGTACTTC.

CDR3 coding DNA: TGTGCCAGCAGCGCTGCTAGCGGGAGCTCCTACGAGCAGTACTTC. Translated: CASSAASGSSYEQYF. V is TRBV7-7 and J is TRBJ2-7; 10 positions match TRBD2. The CDR3 covers 15 residues. Germline CDR1 reads SSHAT; CDR2 reads FNYEAQ (reference sequence). The V gene end was trimmed by 5 bases and the J gene end by 0 bases; junction bases not matched to a gene: 4.